This T cell receptor (beta chain) originates from a study of Tregs in tolerant kidney transplant recipients. Background on the study: An approximately three-day belatacept mixed lymphocyte reaction, sometimes plus 5-day graft donor restimulation, preceded CD4+CD25+CD127- sorting.

Clones were sequenced by immunoSEQ multiplex PCR, and TCRdb holds only the in-frame ones, with some missing. The data show more than 25,000 clones, 82% seen once. As concerns this clone: Its antigen is as yet unknown.

The CDR3 length is 15 residues. Per the germline V gene, CDR1 is SGHRS and CDR2 is YFSETQ. The V and J ends lost 4 bases and 4 bases respectively, with 17 bases between them. This clonotype was sampled from a human donor in good health. This sequence joins TRBV5-1 and TRBJ1-2; D ambiguous. Sequenced material: Tregs from blood cultured with allogeneic cells. The CDR3 region is CASSPAVGLVYGYTF. In DNA form, the CDR3 reads TGCGCCAGCAGCCCCGCCGTCGGGCTCGTCTATGGCTACACCTTC.